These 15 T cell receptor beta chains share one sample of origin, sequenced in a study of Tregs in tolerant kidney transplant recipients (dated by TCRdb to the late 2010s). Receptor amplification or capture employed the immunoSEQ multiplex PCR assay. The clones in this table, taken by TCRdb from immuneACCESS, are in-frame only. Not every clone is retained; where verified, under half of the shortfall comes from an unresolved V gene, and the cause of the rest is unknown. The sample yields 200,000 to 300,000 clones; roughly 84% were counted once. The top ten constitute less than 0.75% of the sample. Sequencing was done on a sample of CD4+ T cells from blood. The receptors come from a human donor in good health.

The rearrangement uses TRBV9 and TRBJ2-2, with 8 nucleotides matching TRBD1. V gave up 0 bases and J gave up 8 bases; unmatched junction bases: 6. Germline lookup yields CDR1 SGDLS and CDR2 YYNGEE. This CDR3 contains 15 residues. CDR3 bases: TGTGCCAGCAGCGTAGGGGACAGGTCATCAGGGGAGCTGTTTTTT. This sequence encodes CASSVGDRSSGELFF.

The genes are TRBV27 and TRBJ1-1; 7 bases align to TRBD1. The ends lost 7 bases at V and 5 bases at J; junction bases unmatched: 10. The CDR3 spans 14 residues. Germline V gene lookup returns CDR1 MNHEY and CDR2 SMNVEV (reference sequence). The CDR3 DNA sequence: TGTGCCAGCACTTCGACAGGGAAGAGGACTGAAGCTTTCTTT. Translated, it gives CASTSTGKRTEAFF.

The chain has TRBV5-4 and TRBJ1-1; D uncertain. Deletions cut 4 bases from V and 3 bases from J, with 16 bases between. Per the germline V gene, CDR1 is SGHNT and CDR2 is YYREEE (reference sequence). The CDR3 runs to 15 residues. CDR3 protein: CASSVEQLDYTEAFF. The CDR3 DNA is TGTGCCAGCAGCGTGGAACAGCTAGATTACACTGAAGCTTTCTTT.

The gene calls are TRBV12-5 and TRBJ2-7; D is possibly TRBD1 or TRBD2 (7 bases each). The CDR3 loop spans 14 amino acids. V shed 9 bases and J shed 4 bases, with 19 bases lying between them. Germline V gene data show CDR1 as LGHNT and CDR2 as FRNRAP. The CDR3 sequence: CASKRDSGAYEQYF. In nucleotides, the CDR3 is TGTGCTAGCAAGCGGGACAGTGGCGCTTACGAGCAGTACTTC.

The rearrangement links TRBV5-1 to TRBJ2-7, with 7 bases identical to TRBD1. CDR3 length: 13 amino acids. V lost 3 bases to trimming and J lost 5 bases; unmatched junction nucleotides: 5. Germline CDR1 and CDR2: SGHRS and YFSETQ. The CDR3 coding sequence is TGCGCCAGCAGCTCAGGGGGTGTGAACGAGCAGTACTTC. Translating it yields CASSSGGVNEQYF.

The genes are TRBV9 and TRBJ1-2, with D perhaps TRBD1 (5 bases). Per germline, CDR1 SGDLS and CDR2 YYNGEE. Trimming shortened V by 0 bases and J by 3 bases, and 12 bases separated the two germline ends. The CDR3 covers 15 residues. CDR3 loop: CASSVAKGQYYGYTF. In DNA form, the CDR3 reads TGTGCCAGCAGCGTAGCAAAGGGGCAGTACTATGGCTACACCTTC.

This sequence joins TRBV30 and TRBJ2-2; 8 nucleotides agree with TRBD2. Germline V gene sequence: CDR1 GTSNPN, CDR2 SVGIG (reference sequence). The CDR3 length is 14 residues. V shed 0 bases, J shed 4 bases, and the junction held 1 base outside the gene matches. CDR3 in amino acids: CAWSVAGATGELFF. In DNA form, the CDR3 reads TGTGCCTGGAGTGTAGCGGGGGCCACCGGGGAGCTGTTTTTT. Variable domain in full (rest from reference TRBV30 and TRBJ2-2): SQTIHQWPATLVQPVGSPLSLECTVEGTSNPNLYWYRQAAGRGLQLLFYSVGIGQISSEVPQNLSASRPQDRQFILSSKKLLLSDSGFYLCAWSVAGATGELFFGEGSRLTVL.

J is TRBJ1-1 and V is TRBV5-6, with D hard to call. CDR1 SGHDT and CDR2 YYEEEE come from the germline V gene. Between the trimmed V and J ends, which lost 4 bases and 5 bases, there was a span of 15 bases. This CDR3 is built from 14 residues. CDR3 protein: CASSRYEGRTEAFF. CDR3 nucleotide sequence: TGTGCCAGCAGCCGGTACGAAGGGCGTACTGAAGCTTTCTTT.

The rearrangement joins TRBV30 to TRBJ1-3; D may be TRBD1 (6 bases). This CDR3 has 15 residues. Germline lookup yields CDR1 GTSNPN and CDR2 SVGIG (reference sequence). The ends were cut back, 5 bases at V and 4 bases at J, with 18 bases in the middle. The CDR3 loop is CAWPYSGAGGNTIYF. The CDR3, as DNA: TGTGCCTGGCCTTATTCAGGGGCTGGGGGAAACACCATATATTTT.

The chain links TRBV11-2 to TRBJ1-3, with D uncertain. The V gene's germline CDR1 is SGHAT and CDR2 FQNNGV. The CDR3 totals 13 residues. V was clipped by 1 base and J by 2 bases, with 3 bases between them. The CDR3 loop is CASSLGAGNTIYF. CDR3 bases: TGTGCCAGCAGCTTAGGGGCTGGAAACACCATATATTTT.

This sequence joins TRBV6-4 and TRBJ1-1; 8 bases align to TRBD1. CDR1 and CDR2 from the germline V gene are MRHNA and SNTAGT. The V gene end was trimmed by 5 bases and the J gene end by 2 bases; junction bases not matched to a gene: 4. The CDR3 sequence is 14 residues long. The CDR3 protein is CASSRQGFNTEAFF. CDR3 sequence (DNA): TGTGCCAGCAGTAGACAGGGGTTTAACACTGAAGCTTTCTTT.

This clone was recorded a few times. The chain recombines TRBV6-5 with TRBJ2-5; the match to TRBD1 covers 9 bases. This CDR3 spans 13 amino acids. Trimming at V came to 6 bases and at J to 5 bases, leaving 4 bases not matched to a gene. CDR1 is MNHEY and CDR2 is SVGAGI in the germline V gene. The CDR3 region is CASRGTGRETQYF. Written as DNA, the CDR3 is TGTGCCAGCAGGGGGACAGGGAGGGAGACCCAGTACTTC.

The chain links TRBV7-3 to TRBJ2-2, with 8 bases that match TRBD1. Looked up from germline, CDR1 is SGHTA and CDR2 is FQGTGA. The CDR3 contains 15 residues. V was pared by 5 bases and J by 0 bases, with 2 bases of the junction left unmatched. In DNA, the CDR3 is TGTGCCAGCAGCGCGACAGGGGCGAACACCGGGGAGCTGTTTTTT. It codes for CASSATGANTGELFF.

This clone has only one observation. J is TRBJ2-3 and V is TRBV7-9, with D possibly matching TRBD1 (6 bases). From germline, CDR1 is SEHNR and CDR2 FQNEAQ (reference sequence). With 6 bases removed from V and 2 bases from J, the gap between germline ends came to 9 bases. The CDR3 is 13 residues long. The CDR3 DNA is TGTGCCAGCAGACAGGGCCCCACAGATACGCAGTATTTT. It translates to CASRQGPTDTQYF.

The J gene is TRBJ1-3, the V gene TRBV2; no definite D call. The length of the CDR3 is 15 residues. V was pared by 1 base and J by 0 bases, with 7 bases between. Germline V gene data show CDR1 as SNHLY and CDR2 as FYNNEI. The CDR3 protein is CASSEGQVSGNTIYF. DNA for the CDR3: TGTGCCAGCAGTGAAGGGCAGGTCTCTGGAAACACCATATATTTT.